Listed below are T cell receptor beta chains from one sample, sequenced in a study of blood T cell repertoires in COVID-19. Method: immunoSEQ multiplex PCR; TCRdb's copy keeps in-frame clones and lacks some. This table has around 26,000 clones, about 80% appearing once. The specimen sequenced was peripheral blood. These receptor sequences come from a man aged 70 or older with acute or convalescent COVID-19. CDR3s include the opening cysteine and the closing phenylalanine or tryptophan. The order of the fields is clone size, V gene, J gene, D gene, CDR3 protein, CDR3 DNA. D genes are given only for firm matches. Part of the rows lack a size; the others show once, few, many or a class for expanded clones.

abundance: once
v_gene: TRBV7-2
j_gene: TRBJ2-3
d_gene: TRBD2
CDR3aa: CASSLSGGAGNTQYF
CDR3nt: TGTGCCAGCAGCTTAAGCGGGGGGGCAGGAAATACGCAGTATTTT

abundance: -
v_gene: TRBV5-6
j_gene: TRBJ2-2
d_gene: TRBD2
CDR3aa: CASSLERGATGELFF
CDR3nt: TGTGCCAGCAGCTTAGAGCGGGGTGCCACCGGGGAGCTGTTTTTT

abundance: medium-sized
v_gene: TRBV27
j_gene: TRBJ1-2
d_gene: -
CDR3aa: CASSFSAGDGYTF
CDR3nt: TGTGCCAGCAGTTTTTCGGCAGGGGACGGCTACACCTTC

abundance: -
v_gene: TRBV12-3/TRBV12-4
j_gene: TRBJ1-1
d_gene: -
CDR3aa: CASSPRENTEAFF
CDR3nt: TGTGCCAGCAGCCCGAGAGAGAACACTGAAGCTTTCTTT

abundance: few
v_gene: TRBV4-1
j_gene: TRBJ2-2
d_gene: TRBD1
CDR3aa: CASRPLRGTGETGELFF
CDR3nt: TGCGCCAGCAGGCCTCTCCGCGGGACAGGGGAGACCGGGGAGCTGTTTTTT

abundance: -
v_gene: TRBV28
j_gene: TRBJ1-5
d_gene: -
CDR3aa: CASSKQASGNQPQHF
CDR3nt: TGTGCCAGCAGCAAACAGGCCTCGGGCAATCAGCCCCAGCATTTT

abundance: -
v_gene: TRBV2
j_gene: TRBJ1-1
d_gene: -
CDR3aa: CASQVGNTEAFF
CDR3nt: TGTGCCAGCCAGGTCGGGAACACTGAAGCTTTCTTT

abundance: -
v_gene: TRBV19
j_gene: TRBJ2-5
d_gene: -
CDR3aa: CASSKRETQYF
CDR3nt: TGTGCCAGTAGCAAGCGAGAGACCCAGTACTTC

abundance: -
v_gene: TRBV7-2
j_gene: TRBJ2-7
d_gene: -
CDR3aa: CASSLSSPPYEQYF
CDR3nt: TGTGCCAGCAGCTTATCAAGCCCCCCCTACGAGCAGTACTTC

abundance: few
v_gene: TRBV3-1/TRBV3-2
j_gene: TRBJ1-2
d_gene: TRBD1
CDR3aa: CASSDEQGAFSGYTF
CDR3nt: TGTGCCAGCAGCGACGAACAGGGGGCGTTCAGTGGCTACACCTTC

abundance: few
v_gene: TRBV19
j_gene: TRBJ2-7
d_gene: TRBD1
CDR3aa: CASNEAGQGAGTYEQYF
CDR3nt: TGTGCCAGTAACGAGGCGGGACAGGGGGCCGGTACCTACGAGCAGTACTTC

abundance: -
v_gene: TRBV19
j_gene: TRBJ2-7
d_gene: -
CDR3aa: CASSRVGTREYEQYF
CDR3nt: TGTGCCAGTAGTCGGGTGGGGACACGGGAATACGAGCAGTACTTC